These T cell receptor beta chains were read from a single sample in a study of CD8 T cells in Susac syndrome. TCRdb passed the immunoSEQ multiplex PCR reads through MiXCR, listing each CDR3 protein once. The repertoire has about 400,000 distinct CDR3 sequences, 75% to 90% of them found once; the top ten carry about 0.1%. Sequencing used CD8+ T cells from PBMCs. The receptors here all came from a human donor with multiple sclerosis. CDR3s include the opening cysteine and the closing phenylalanine or tryptophan. D genes are given only for firm matches. For some rows the clone size is stated as once, few or many, or as a class when expanded; others skip it.

v_gene	abundance	j_gene	d_gene	CDR3nt	CDR3aa
TRBV27	NA	TRBJ2-5	NA	TGTGCCAGCAGTTTTGGGGTCCAAGAGACCCAGTACTTC	CASSFGVQETQYF
TRBV3-1	NA	TRBJ2-7	TRBD1	TGTGCCAGCAGCCAAGGGACAGGGGTCGAGCAGTACTTC	CASSQGTGVEQYF
TRBV30	few	TRBJ2-7	NA	TGTGCCTGGGCGACCGGGATTTCCTACGAGCAGTACTTC	CAWATGISYEQYF
TRBV6-5	once	TRBJ2-7	NA	TGTGCCAGCAGTTACGGGGACAACCAGGTCTACGAGCAGTACTTC	CASSYGDNQVYEQYF
TRBV15	NA	TRBJ2-6	NA	TGTGCCACCAGCATTCCCGGGGGAATCACTGGGGCCAACGTCCTGACTTTC	CATSIPGGITGANVLTF
TRBV20-1	once	TRBJ1-2	TRBD1	TGCAGTGCTAGCGTCGCTCGGGACAGGCCGAACTATGGCTACACCTTC	CSASVARDRPNYGYTF
TRBV20-1	few	TRBJ2-7	NA	TGCAGTGCTCGGGGTTTTAGCTCCTACGAGCAGTACTTC	CSARGFSSYEQYF
TRBV3-1	NA	TRBJ2-7	NA	TGTGCCAGCAGCCAAGATGGGATGGTCGGGTACGAGCAGTACTTC	CASSQDGMVGYEQYF
TRBV7-9	NA	TRBJ1-2	NA	TGTGCCAGCACCTCCTACTATGGCTACACCTTC	CASTSYYGYTF
TRBV27	NA	TRBJ2-1	TRBD1	TGTGCCAGCAGTTTGTATCGGGACAGCGCCTACAATGAGCAGTTCTTC	CASSLYRDSAYNEQFF
TRBV20-1	NA	TRBJ1-2	NA	TGCAGTGCTAGACCCACTAACTATGGCTACACCTTC	CSARPTNYGYTF
TRBV30	few	TRBJ2-7	NA	TGTGCCTGGGTGGACTCGGCTTGGGGCTACGAGCAGTACTTC	CAWVDSAWGYEQYF
TRBV27	NA	TRBJ2-1	NA	TGTGCCAGCAGTTTAGGGTCGGCGGGGATCTACAATGAGCAGTTCTTC	CASSLGSAGIYNEQFF
TRBV30	NA	TRBJ2-7	NA	TGTGGGTTTGGGGCACCCTACGAGCAGTACTTC	CGFGAPYEQYF
TRBV19	NA	TRBJ1-5	NA	TGTGCCAGTATGTGGGGGGTGAGCAATCAGCCCCAGCATTTT	CASMWGVSNQPQHF
TRBV28	NA	TRBJ1-3	NA	TGTGCCAGCAGGCTCACTACAAGCTCTGGAAACACCATATATTTT	CASRLTTSSGNTIYF
TRBV27	NA	TRBJ1-5	NA	TGTGCCTCCCAGGCCGGCAATCAGCCCCAGCATTTT	CASQAGNQPQHF
TRBV12-3/TRBV12-4	NA	TRBJ2-2	NA	TGTGCCAGCAGTCCCTGGACGGGAGCGAACACCGGGGAGCTGTTTTTT	CASSPWTGANTGELFF
TRBV4-1	NA	TRBJ1-2	NA	TGCGCCAGCAGCACCCAGAGGGATCGGGGTGGCTACACCTTC	CASSTQRDRGGYTF
TRBV7-9	NA	TRBJ2-1	TRBD2	TGTGCCAGCAGCCCTGGGACTAGCGGGGGGGCCCCGAACTACAATGAGCAGTTCTTC	CASSPGTSGGAPNYNEQFF
TRBV4-1	NA	TRBJ1-1	NA	TGCGCCAGCAGCCAAACCCGGGACACCACGATAGAAGCTTTCTTT	CASSQTRDTTIEAFF
TRBV19	NA	TRBJ1-1	NA	TGTGCCAGTAGTTACGGGAACACTGAAGTTTTCTTT	CASSYGNTEVFF
TRBV27	NA	TRBJ2-1	NA	TGTGCCAGCAGTTTCGGGATAGGGTATGAGCAGTTCTTC	CASSFGIGYEQFF
TRBV27	NA	TRBJ1-6	NA	TGTGCCAGCAGGGAGGGAATGGTAGGCTCACCCCTCCACTTT	CASREGMVGSPLHF
TRBV19	NA	TRBJ1-4	NA	TGTGCCAGTAGTATCAGGCAGGGGACTGCTAATGAAAAACTGTTTTTT	CASSIRQGTANEKLFF
TRBV4-2	NA	TRBJ2-1	NA	TGTGCCAGCAGCCAAGATATTGCAGGAATCCCAAACAATGAGCAGTTCTTC	CASSQDIAGIPNNEQFF
TRBV29-1	NA	TRBJ2-2	NA	TGCAGCGTTGAGGGTAACGGGGAGCTGTTTTTT	CSVEGNGELFF
TRBV4-1	NA	TRBJ2-2	NA	TGCGCCAGCAGCCGACTAGTTCTTAACACCGGGGAGCTGTTTTTT	CASSRLVLNTGELFF
TRBV6-1	NA	TRBJ2-1	NA	TGTGCCATCGGCCCTCTCTACAATGAGCAGTTCTTC	CAIGPLYNEQFF
TRBV6-1	few	TRBJ1-1	NA	TGTGCCAGCACGGCCGCAGGGGAGGCTGAAGCTTTCTTT	CASTAAGEAEAFF
TRBV29-1	once	TRBJ2-3	TRBD1	TGCAGCGTTGAACGGGACAGCCTCATCTATTTT	CSVERDSLIYF
TRBV7-2	NA	TRBJ2-2	TRBD1	TGTGCCAGCAGCCCCGGGGGACAGGGGGCTTCCGGGGAGCTGTTTTTT	CASSPGGQGASGELFF
TRBV6-5	once	TRBJ1-1	NA	TGTGCCAGCAGTTACTCGTCCTTCGGGGCTGCCGAAGCTTTCTTT	CASSYSSFGAAEAFF
TRBV28	NA	TRBJ1-1	NA	TGTGCCAGCAGTTTTGGCGTCATTGCGGGCGGGACTGAAGCTTTCTTT	CASSFGVIAGGTEAFF
TRBV20-1	NA	TRBJ2-3	NA	TGCAGTGCTACGAGTTTCCAAGGACAGAGCTCTAGCACAGATACGCAGTATTTT	CSATSFQGQSSSTDTQYF
TRBV7-9	once	TRBJ1-5	NA	TGTGCCAGCAGCTCGGGACACCTAAATCAGCCCCAGCATTTT	CASSSGHLNQPQHF
TRBV7-6	NA	TRBJ1-5	NA	TGTGCCAGCAGCTTAGCCGAAAATCAGCCCCAGCATTTT	CASSLAENQPQHF
TRBV28	NA	TRBJ2-2	TRBD1	TGTGCCAGCAGGATTACAGGGGAAAACACCGGGGAGCTGTTTTTT	CASRITGENTGELFF
TRBV9	once	TRBJ1-1	NA	TGTGCCAGCAGCGTAGGCCAGGCCAACACTGAAGCTTTCTTT	CASSVGQANTEAFF
TRBV4-1	NA	TRBJ2-2	NA	TGCGCCAGCAGCCATTATACAGGGAGCGGGGAGCTGTTTTTT	CASSHYTGSGELFF
TRBV11-2	once	TRBJ2-1	NA	TGTGCCAGCAGCTTAGGGTCTAACGGGAGAGTCCACAATGAGCAGTTCTTC	CASSLGSNGRVHNEQFF
TRBV19	NA	TRBJ2-2	NA	TGTGCCAGTAGTTTTAGAGAGGGGACCGGGGAGCTGTTTTTT	CASSFREGTGELFF
TRBV5-4	NA	TRBJ2-3	TRBD1	TGTGCCAGCAGCTTATTTCCGGGACAGGATACGCAGTATTTT	CASSLFPGQDTQYF
TRBV6-1	few	TRBJ1-1	NA	TGTGCCAGCAGAGATGACCTCGGAGCTTTCTTT	CASRDDLGAFF
TRBV7-8	NA	TRBJ1-5	NA	TGTGCCAGCAGCTTAGGACGAGTGCGGGGAAATCAGCCCCAGCATTTT	CASSLGRVRGNQPQHF
TRBV7-9	NA	TRBJ1-1	NA	TGTGCCAGCAGCTTGTCGAGGGCCGGCACTGAAGCTTTCTTT	CASSLSRAGTEAFF
TRBV6-6	once	TRBJ2-7	NA	NA	CASSTSGAPYEQYF
TRBV7-6	NA	TRBJ2-5	TRBD1	TGTGCCAGCAGCTACGAATCCAGGGGGCGGGAGACCCAGTACTTC	CASSYESRGRETQYF
TRBV7-6	NA	TRBJ2-1	NA	TGTGCCAGCAGCTCAACCCTAACAGGGTATCGGAGCGATGAGCAGTTCTTC	CASSSTLTGYRSDEQFF
TRBV29-1	NA	TRBJ2-7	TRBD1	TGCAGCGTTGAAGATGCCCTGACAGGGACCTACGAGCAGTACTTC	CSVEDALTGTYEQYF
TRBV5-8	NA	TRBJ1-2	NA	TGTGCCAGCAGCTACAGGAATTCGGGTGGATACTATGGCTACACCTTC	CASSYRNSGGYYGYTF
TRBV3-1	NA	TRBJ2-5	NA	TGTGCCAGCAGCCAAGGCCGGCAGGGCCCACAAGAGACCCAGTACTTC	CASSQGRQGPQETQYF
TRBV7-2	NA	TRBJ2-7	NA	TGTGCCAGTACCACGGGACTCACGGACGAGCAGTACTTC	CASTTGLTDEQYF
TRBV27	once	TRBJ1-1	NA	TGTGCCAGCAGTTTATGGGTTTACACTGAAGCTTTCTTT	CASSLWVYTEAFF
TRBV2	NA	TRBJ1-5	TRBD1	TGTGCCAGCACCATTACAGGGGTCCAGCCCCAGCATTTT	CASTITGVQPQHF
TRBV2	NA	TRBJ1-1	NA	TGTGCCAGCAGTGAAGAAGTAGGGATTCAGAACACTGAAGCTTTCTTT	CASSEEVGIQNTEAFF
TRBV10-3	NA	TRBJ1-2	TRBD1	TGTGCCATCAGTGAGTCTGAGACAGGGGCATTTTATGGCTACACCTTC	CAISESETGAFYGYTF
TRBV29-1	once	TRBJ2-1	NA	TGCAGCGTTGGAGGGCTGGAGAACAATGAGCAGTTCTTC	CSVGGLENNEQFF